A selection of T cell receptor beta chains follows, all from one sample in a study of blood T cell repertoires in COVID-19. TCRdb keeps only in-frame clones here, not all; method: immunoSEQ multiplex PCR. Altogether more than 75,000 clones are present, around 88% being singletons, with the ten largest covering about 4.4%. The specimen was peripheral blood. These receptors were collected from a woman of 80 years or more with acute or convalescent COVID-19. Each CDR3 is given with its conserved first and last residue. The D gene is left open where the match is weak. Clone size appears in some rows only: once, few, many, or a class for an expanded clone.

d_call	cdr3_length	v_call	clone_size	j_call	cdr3_aa	cdr3_nt
NA	13	TRBV7-8	NA	TRBJ2-5	CASSPGVRETQYF	TGTGCCAGCAGCCCAGGGGTGCGAGAGACCCAGTACTTC
TRBD1	14	TRBV19	few	TRBJ1-1	CASTMDRGSTEAFF	TGTGCCAGTACCATGGACAGGGGGAGCACTGAAGCTTTCTTT
NA	14	TRBV11-3	NA	TRBJ2-3	CASSLSTRTDTQYF	TGTGCCAGCAGCCTCTCGACACGCACAGATACGCAGTATTTT
TRBD1	16	TRBV5-5	NA	TRBJ2-5	CASSLPRDRGRETQYF	TGTGCCAGCAGCCTTCCTCGGGACAGGGGGAGAGAGACCCAGTACTTC
TRBD1	14	TRBV7-8	NA	TRBJ2-5	CASRKGQARETQYF	TGTGCCAGCAGGAAGGGACAGGCCAGGGAGACCCAGTACTTC
NA	14	TRBV19	NA	TRBJ1-1	CASSITGINTEAFF	TGTGCCAGTAGTATCACAGGTATTAACACTGAAGCTTTCTTT
NA	15	TRBV5-6	NA	TRBJ2-7	CASSLRGLRDYEQYF	TGTGCCAGCAGCCTGCGGGGTCTTCGGGACTACGAGCAGTACTTC
TRBD2	19	TRBV5-1	NA	TRBJ2-3	CASSPGTRTSGRTTDTQYF	TGCGCCAGCAGCCCTGGCACCAGGACTAGCGGGAGGACCACAGATACGCAGTATTTT
TRBD1	13	TRBV10-1	NA	TRBJ1-2	CASSAGQTYGYTF	TGCGCCAGCAGCGCGGGACAGACCTATGGCTACACCTTC
TRBD1	15	TRBV5-8	NA	TRBJ2-3	CASSSRQGAVDTQYF	TGTGCCAGCAGCTCAAGACAGGGGGCTGTAGATACGCAGTATTTT
TRBD1	13	TRBV7-9	NA	TRBJ1-1	CASSLGRDRRAFF	TGTGCCAGCAGCTTAGGCCGGGACAGGAGAGCTTTCTTT
NA	13	TRBV5-1	NA	TRBJ2-3	CASSSSTGDTQYF	TGCGCCAGCAGCTCCTCGACCGGGGATACGCAGTATTTT
NA	13	TRBV18	once	TRBJ1-1	CASAGGVNTEAFF	TGTGCCAGCGCCGGCGGGGTGAACACTGAAGCTTTCTTT
TRBD1	14	TRBV27	NA	TRBJ2-7	CASSNLGQNYEQYF	TGTGCCAGCAGTAACCTGGGACAGAACTACGAGCAGTACTTC
NA	15	TRBV9	NA	TRBJ2-6	CASSVSGSGANVLTF	TGTGCCAGCAGCGTATCGGGGTCTGGGGCCAACGTCCTGACTTTC
TRBD2	14	TRBV7-2	NA	TRBJ2-3	CASSLGTSGGTQYF	TGTGCCAGCAGCTTAGGGACTAGCGGGGGTACGCAGTATTTT
NA	15	TRBV2	NA	TRBJ2-3	CASTRGDGDTDTQYF	TGTGCCAGCACTCGCGGGGACGGGGACACAGATACGCAGTATTTT
TRBD2	17	TRBV19	NA	TRBJ2-2	CASRGTSGSWYTGELFF	TGTGCCAGTCGTGGGACTAGCGGGAGTTGGTACACCGGGGAGCTGTTTTTT
NA	15	TRBV11-2	NA	TRBJ2-1	CASSVRTLPDNEQFF	TGTGCCAGCAGCGTCCGGACTCTCCCGGACAATGAGCAGTTCTTC
NA	12	TRBV28	NA	TRBJ1-1	CASKGSLVEAFF	TGTGCCAGCAAAGGGAGTTTAGTTGAAGCTTTCTTT
TRBD2	17	TRBV4-3	NA	TRBJ2-1	CASSQTPTLAGGGEQFF	TGCGCCAGCAGCCAGACCCCGACCTTAGCGGGGGGGGGTGAGCAGTTCTTC
NA	14	TRBV5-4	NA	TRBJ1-1	CASSLLRGRSEAFF	TGTGCCAGCAGCTTGTTAAGGGGTAGATCTGAAGCTTTCTTT
NA	11	TRBV18	NA	TRBJ2-7	CASSRTYEQYF	TGTGCCAGCTCCCGTACCTACGAGCAGTACTTC
NA	15	TRBV2	NA	TRBJ1-4	CASRRTDATNEKLFF	TGTGCCAGCAGGCGGACAGATGCAACTAATGAAAAACTGTTTTTT
NA	15	TRBV11-3	NA	TRBJ1-3	CASSLSGSSGNTIYF	TGTGCCAGCAGCTTATCGGGGAGCTCTGGAAACACCATATATTTT
TRBD1	15	TRBV5-1	NA	TRBJ1-1	CASSLRTGGATEAFF	TGCGCCAGCAGCTTGAGGACAGGGGGTGCGACTGAAGCTTTCTTT
TRBD1	15	TRBV15	NA	TRBJ1-4	CATSRQTGVGEKLFF	TGTGCCACCAGCAGACAAACAGGGGTGGGAGAAAAACTGTTTTTT
TRBD1	17	TRBV5-6	NA	TRBJ1-6	CASSGTPGQGRDSPLHF	TGTGCCAGCAGCGGCACCCCGGGACAGGGACGGGATTCACCCCTCCACTTT
NA	16	TRBV4-1	NA	TRBJ2-2	CASSRQGQGDTGELFF	TGCGCCAGCAGCCGGCAGGGGCAGGGCGACACCGGGGAGCTGTTTTTT
NA	14	TRBV4-1	NA	TRBJ2-1	CASSPLTQNNEQFF	TGCGCCAGCAGCCCGTTGACACAGAACAATGAGCAGTTCTTC
NA	15	TRBV7-9	NA	TRBJ1-1	CASSTPTGRNTEAFF	TGTGCCAGCAGCACCCCGACAGGAAGGAACACTGAAGCTTTCTTT
TRBD1	15	TRBV5-1	NA	TRBJ1-1	CASSATGQPGTEAFF	TGCGCCAGCAGCGCCACGGGACAGCCGGGGACTGAAGCTTTCTTT
NA	17	TRBV27	NA	TRBJ2-7	CASSPHQAGVSPYEQYF	TGTGCCAGCAGTCCACACCAAGCAGGGGTATCCCCCTACGAGCAGTACTTC
TRBD1	14	TRBV19	NA	TRBJ1-5	CASSIGTGNQPQHF	TGTGCCAGTAGTATAGGGACAGGGAATCAGCCCCAGCATTTT
TRBD1	14	TRBV20-1	NA	TRBJ2-7	CSASRLGQGVEQYF	TGCAGTGCTAGTAGGTTGGGACAGGGAGTCGAGCAGTACTTC
TRBD2	17	TRBV7-9	few	TRBJ2-3	CASSLGLAGGLADTQYF	TGTGCCAGCAGCTTAGGGCTAGCGGGGGGGCTAGCAGATACGCAGTATTTT
NA	15	TRBV25-1	NA	TRBJ1-1	CASSALGEGITEAFF	TGTGCCAGCAGTGCCCTCGGGGAGGGAATCACTGAAGCTTTCTTT
NA	12	TRBV12-3/TRBV12-4	NA	TRBJ1-1	CASSQAVTEAFF	TGTGCCAGCAGCCAAGCTGTCACTGAAGCTTTCTTT
TRBD1	14	TRBV5-1	NA	TRBJ1-2	CASSPQGGNYGYTF	TGCGCCAGCAGCCCTCAGGGGGGAAACTATGGCTACACCTTC
TRBD1	14	TRBV28	NA	TRBJ2-7	CASSRTGQGYEQYF	TGTGCCAGCAGCCGCACGGGACAGGGCTACGAGCAGTACTTC
TRBD1	16	TRBV19	NA	TRBJ2-3	CASSPDRDRGRDTQYF	TGTGCCAGTAGTCCCGACCGGGACAGGGGACGAGATACGCAGTATTTT
TRBD1	16	TRBV27	once	TRBJ1-2	CASSPESRGRGYGYTF	TGTGCCAGCAGTCCCGAATCCAGGGGGCGCGGGTATGGCTACACCTTC
TRBD2	17	TRBV3-1/TRBV3-2	NA	TRBJ2-3	CASSKWGLAGESDTQYF	TGTGCCAGCAGCAAATGGGGACTAGCGGGAGAGTCAGATACGCAGTATTTT
NA	13	TRBV4-3	NA	TRBJ2-1	CASSQDQNNEQFF	TGCGCCAGCAGCCAAGATCAGAACAATGAGCAGTTCTTC
TRBD1	12	TRBV6-5	NA	TRBJ1-6	CASRDRDSPLHF	TGTGCCAGCAGAGACAGGGATTCACCCCTCCACTTT
TRBD2	15	TRBV9	NA	TRBJ2-1	CASSPGGSGLYEQFF	TGTGCCAGCAGCCCGGGAGGGTCAGGATTGTATGAGCAGTTCTTC
NA	20	TRBV5-8	NA	TRBJ1-3	CASTYFSPGATYYSGNTIYF	TGTGCCAGCACCTACTTTTCGCCTGGGGCCACCTATTACTCTGGAAACACCATATATTTT
NA	22	TRBV21-1	NA	TRBJ2-7	CASSKDDGPKAGTGIITYEQYF	TGTGCCAGCAGCAAAGATGACGGGCCCAAAGCCGGGACAGGGATAATCACCTACGAGCAGTACTTC
TRBD2	15	TRBV30	NA	TRBJ2-5	CAWSGAGAGEETQYF	TGTGCCTGGAGTGGGGCCGGTGCGGGAGAAGAGACCCAGTACTTC
NA	13	TRBV7-2	NA	TRBJ2-5	CASSLGVTETQYF	TGTGCCAGCAGCTTAGGAGTTACAGAGACCCAGTACTTC
TRBD1	16	TRBV4-1	NA	TRBJ1-2	CASSQDLDRGLQGYTF	TGCGCCAGCAGCCAAGATCTAGACAGGGGGCTTCAGGGCTACACCTTC
TRBD2	13	TRBV10-3	NA	TRBJ2-5	CAIGGRGGETQYF	TGTGCCATCGGAGGGAGGGGTGGGGAGACCCAGTACTTC
TRBD2	14	TRBV5-1	once	TRBJ2-7	CASSLSGGVYEQYF	TGCGCCAGCAGCTTGAGCGGGGGCGTATACGAGCAGTACTTC
NA	16	TRBV21-1	NA	TRBJ2-4	CASSKEVRLAKNIQYF	TGTGCCAGCAGCAAAGAGGTCCGACTAGCCAAAAACATTCAGTACTTC
TRBD2	15	TRBV11-2	NA	TRBJ2-3	CASSPPGLAGGTQYF	TGTGCCAGCAGCCCTCCGGGACTAGCGGGAGGTACGCAGTATTTT
TRBD1	15	TRBV13	NA	TRBJ2-3	CASSPRDRGADTQYF	TGTGCCAGCAGCCCCCGGGACAGGGGTGCAGATACGCAGTATTTT
TRBD1	15	TRBV6-2/TRBV6-3	NA	TRBJ1-4	CASSPRDRANEKLFF	TGTGCCAGCAGTCCGAGGGACAGAGCTAATGAAAAACTGTTTTTT
TRBD1	12	TRBV29-1	NA	TRBJ2-7	CSVNSDRKRQYF	TGCAGCGTAAACTCGGACAGGAAGAGGCAGTACTTC
TRBD1	14	TRBV2	NA	TRBJ1-5	CASRYRGSNQPQHF	TGTGCCAGCAGGTACAGGGGGAGCAATCAGCCCCAGCATTTT